Listed below are T cell receptor beta chains from one sample, sequenced in a study of blood T cell repertoires in COVID-19. Sequencing used immunoSEQ multiplex PCR; TCRdb keeps in-frame clones, though not all of them. Of about 30,000 clones in the sample, 70% to 90% are singletons; the top ten hold 20% to 30%. Sequences were obtained from peripheral blood. These receptors came from a human donor in a cohort sampled during active COVID-19. Both conserved end residues are trimmed from each CDR3. Fields, in order: clone size, J gene, V gene, CDR3 protein. Clone size, where shown, is once, few, many, or a class for clones that have expanded.

-	TRBJ2-7	TRBV6-6	ASRRGTSGPDEQY
-	TRBJ2-5	TRBV7-2	ASSLGVAVQETQY
-	TRBJ1-1	TRBV6-5	ASSYSAGRVNTEAF
-	TRBJ1-3	TRBV12-5	ASGFIAADSGNTIY
-	TRBJ1-5	TRBV7-9	ASSQTGLDQPQH
-	TRBJ2-3	TRBV10-1	ASSVSSSGTQY
-	-	TRBV5-1	ASSRGQGATYEQY
-	TRBJ2-3	TRBV25-1	ASSPGTSLSTDTQY
-	TRBJ1-1	TRBV9	ASSVLTGQGGTAF
-	TRBJ1-1	TRBV19	ASSIGGALMNTEAF
-	TRBJ1-4	TRBV19	ASSPRTGRSEKLF
-	TRBJ2-2	TRBV2	ASNQRGPTGELF
-	TRBJ2-7	TRBV5-6	ASSLRRVRFEQY
few	TRBJ1-5	TRBV30	AWATAHSNNQPQH
-	TRBJ1-1	TRBV12-5	ASGWTGFDEAF
-	TRBJ1-3	TRBV7-2	ASSSNRGNTIY
-	TRBJ1-1	TRBV7-2	ASSSTGYTEAF
-	TRBJ2-1	TRBV9	ASSAGGASYNEQF
-	TRBJ2-5	TRBV7-8	ASSSQLAVKETQY
-	TRBJ2-7	TRBV18	ASSRLNYEQY
-	TRBJ1-1	TRBV3-1/TRBV3-2	ASSLTQGVRNTEAF
-	TRBJ1-2	TRBV29-1	SVRVGQGLRGYT
-	TRBJ2-3	TRBV29-1	SAAEADTQY
-	TRBJ2-7	TRBV7-3	ASSFDRLEEQY
once	TRBJ2-7	TRBV5-3	ARSFIAGPPGEQY
-	TRBJ2-3	TRBV9	ASSVGRASGGPSTDTQY
-	TRBJ2-3	TRBV7-7	ASSEGTGGSTDTQY
-	TRBJ2-3	TRBV2	ASGRGQGPTDTQY
-	TRBJ1-1	TRBV19	ASSIEVGKMNTEAF
-	TRBJ2-2	TRBV7-9	AQQGRRTGELF
-	TRBJ2-2	TRBV2	ASSLSSGGAAGELF
-	TRBJ2-2	TRBV7-8	ASSYPRTGELF
-	TRBJ2-1	TRBV11-3	ASSPGTGSSYNEQF
-	TRBJ2-7	TRBV11-2	ASSRGYEQY
-	TRBJ2-7	TRBV6-1	ASSETRAGEQY
-	TRBJ1-2	TRBV30	AWGGPGQGLGYT
-	TRBJ2-1	TRBV7-3	ASSLSGGQNEQF
-	TRBJ1-6	TRBV14	ASSQALAANSPLH
-	TRBJ2-2	TRBV5-4	ASSFNRVNTGELF
-	TRBJ1-5	TRBV7-9	ASSAGAGNQPQH
-	TRBJ1-3	TRBV5-1	ASSHEAGREAGNTIY
-	TRBJ1-1	TRBV30	AWSSGLGNTEAF